Reported below is one T cell receptor beta chain. Its antigen is not known. The method was immunoSEQ multiplex PCR; TCRdb's version includes in-frame clones alone and lacks a portion of them. The repertoire holds approximately 170,000 clones, with 88% as singletons. V was shortened by 0 bases and J by 4 bases, with 10 bases between the two germline ends. CDR1 is SGDLS, CDR2 YYNGEE, per germline. The CDR3 spans 15 residues. The sample is drawn from a study of radiation and T cells in renal cell carcinoma. Study-level findings and limits: Top tumor clonotypes rose in blood 2 weeks post-radiation, then contracted.

Described time point: blood 4 weeks post-SBRT, at nephrectomy. Regarding treatment: 15 Gy SBRT to primary tumor, nephrectomy 4 weeks later. Clear cell pathology was present in this patient's renal cell carcinoma. The sample here was blood, taken from a patient whose treatment included radiotherapy and nephrectomy. This clonotype originated in a woman in her forties or fifties with renal cell carcinoma. The chain uses TRBV9 and TRBJ1-4; a weak D match, TRBD1 (6 bases). The CDR3 nucleotides are TGTGCCAGCAGCGTAGGGACAGCTTTTAATGAAAAACTGTTTTTT. This gives the protein CASSVGTAFNEKLFF. The variable domain in full, with the rest retrieved from reference TRBV9 and TRBJ1-4, is DSGVTQTPKHLITATGQRVTLRCSPRSGDLSVYWYQQSLDQGLQFLIQYYNGEERAKGNILERFSAQQFPDLHSELNLSSLELGDSALYFCASSVGTAFNEKLFFGSGTQLSVL.